The next 11 T cell receptor beta chains were all read from a single sample in a study of T cells after yellow fever vaccination (dated by TCRdb to about 2019). Sample treatment or condition, as interpreted from the label and publication: live attenuated yellow fever vaccine strain. The method behind the library was 5' RACE. This sample was sequenced with an Illumina NovaSeq 6000. TCRdb reprocessing: public reads trimmed at Q25 with fastp, clones called with MiXCR, in-frame beta chains kept. Identical CDR3 protein sequences are pooled into one entry, listed with their most common genes and DNA. This sample holds about 340,000 distinct CDR3 sequences; approximately 13% were observed only once. Together, the top ten hold 2.5% to 4% of the sample. The starting material was CD4+ T cells sorted from PBMCs, obtained 15 days after the yellow fever booster vaccination. Every receptor here comes from a man between 18 and 35 years old who received the YFV17D yellow fever vaccine.

This clonotype came up a few times. J is TRBJ2-7 and V is TRBV14, with D possibly being TRBD2 (5 bases). This CDR3 has 14 residues. Trimming took off 1 base at V and 2 bases at J, with 9 bases between the two ends. The V gene's germline CDR1 is SGHDN and CDR2 FVKESK. Here the CDR3 DNA reads TGTGCCAGCAGCCAAGCACTAGAACCCTACGAGCAGTACTTC. Translation gives CASSQALEPYEQYF.

CDR3 sequence reads: CASGLVGSETQYF. CDR3 sequence (DNA): TGTGCTAGTGGTTTGGTAGGATCGGAGACCCAGTACTTC. This chain joins TRBV12-5 and TRBJ2-5, with D uncertain. The germline CDR1 and CDR2 sequences are LGHNT and FRNRAP. The CDR3 consists of 13 residues. V was trimmed by 0 bases and J by 5 bases, leaving 7 bases between them.

In its sample, this clonotype was seen a few times. This rearrangement joins TRBV29-1 to TRBJ2-3, with D hard to call. The CDR3 consists of 14 residues. Per the germline V gene, CDR1 is SQVTM and CDR2 is ANQGSEA. The V end was cut by 7 bases, the J end by 0 bases, with 14 bases between. Written as DNA, the CDR3 is TGCAGCGCTAGGCAGCAAGCTAGCACAGATACGCAGTATTTT. As protein: CSARQQASTDTQYF.

The V gene is TRBV9, the J gene TRBJ2-5, with 11 bases matching TRBD2. Per germline, CDR1 SGDLS and CDR2 YYNGEE. The junction had 12 bases not matched to a gene; V was cut back by 0 bases and J by 5 bases. The CDR3 loop spans 18 amino acids. CDR3 DNA sequence: TGTGCCAGCAGCGTAGATGGTAGCGGGGGGGCACCCGATGAGACCCAGTACTTC. Its protein product is CASSVDGSGGAPDETQYF.

The rearrangement joins TRBV5-1 to TRBJ2-2, with D uncertain. The CDR3 is made up of 14 amino acids. CDR1 is SGHRS, CDR2 YFSETQ, per germline. The V end lost 4 bases, the J end lost 7 bases, and 14 bases lay between the germline ends. Written as DNA, the CDR3 is TGCGCCAGCAGCCCCGTAGCTCCGCGCGGGGAGCTGTTTTTT. It translates to CASSPVAPRGELFF. The full variable domain, rest sourced from reference TRBV5-1 and TRBJ2-2, is KAGVTQTPRYLIKTRGQQVTLSCSPISGHRSVSWYQQTPGQGLQFLFEYFSETQRNKGNFPGRFSGRQFSNSRSEMNVSTLELGDSALYLCASSPVAPRGELFFGEGSRLTVL.

This clonotype was observed a handful of times. This rearrangement joins TRBV6-6 to TRBJ2-5; D is undetermined. The V gene's germline CDR1 is MNHNY and CDR2 SVGAGI (reference sequence). V was cut by 7 bases and J by 5 bases, with 8 bases left in between. The CDR3 has 11 amino acids. Here the CDR3 reads CASTQDETQYF. The CDR3 DNA reads TGTGCCAGCACCCAAGATGAGACCCAGTACTTC.

This chain links TRBV20-1 with TRBJ2-5; possible D gene TRBD1, 5 bases. CDR1 is DFQATT and CDR2 is SNEGSKA in the germline V gene (reference sequence). V shed 5 bases and J shed 0 bases, with 16 bases lying between them. The CDR3 extends over 15 amino acids. The CDR3 region has the DNA TGCAGTGCTCCAGCCTGGGGCGCTGACCAAGAGACCCAGTACTTC. This codes for CSAPAWGADQETQYF.

V usage is TRBV3-1 and J usage is TRBJ1-1; possibly TRBD1 for D (5 bases). V lost 3 bases and J 11 bases, leaving 13 bases between the germline ends. The germline V gene encodes CDR1 LGHDT and CDR2 YNNKEL (reference sequence). CDR3 length: 12 residues. The CDR3 sequence: CASSQGTLGAFF. CDR3 in DNA: TGTGCCAGCAGCCAGGGGACTCTAGGGGCTTTCTTT.

CDR3 amino acids: CASSPRPYNEQFF. The CDR3 DNA reads as TGTGCCAGCAGCCCGAGACCCTACAATGAGCAGTTCTTC. The genes are TRBV7-9 and TRBJ2-1; the D is unclear. Germline V CDR1 and CDR2: SEHNR, FQNEAQ (reference sequence). The CDR3 length is 13 residues. V was trimmed by 5 bases and J by 2 bases, leaving 7 bases between them.

This clonotype showed up just a few times. The chain employs TRBV5-1 and TRBJ2-7; 10 bases are shared with TRBD1. Germline V gene lookup returns CDR1 SGHRS and CDR2 YFSETQ. The CDR3 runs to 14 residues. Trimming took 4 bases from V and 5 from J; bases not matched to a gene: 6. The CDR3 DNA is TGCGCCAGCAGCGAGTCCGGGACAGGGGACGAGCAGTACGTC. Protein sequence: CASSESGTGDEQYV.

The V call is TRBV7-9, the J call TRBJ2-2, with D hard to call. The V end was cut by 5 bases, the J end by 5 bases, with 9 bases between. The CDR3 consists of 13 residues. Germline values: CDR1 SEHNR, CDR2 FQNEAQ (reference sequence). CDR3 in amino acids: CASSNVKTGELFF. The CDR3 region has the DNA TGTGCCAGCAGCAACGTGAAGACCGGGGAGCTGTTTTTT.